Below are 8 T cell receptor beta chains sequenced from a single sample in a study of T cells in Graves' hyperthyroidism and ophthalmopathy. Amplified regions were TCR beta CDR3 sequences from RNA transcripts. First-round RT-PCR of the TCR CDR3 relied on the HTBI primer set. In TCRdb, the multiplex PCR reads were re-called with MiXCR into one record per CDR3 protein. The table includes hundreds of thousands of distinct CDR3 sequences, roughly 13% detected once. The sequencing input was blood. Source of these receptors: a man aged 50 to 60 with Graves' ophthalmopathy.

There are a few counts of this clonotype. CDR3: CASSSERVRGTHYEQYF. CDR3 sequence (DNA): TGTGCCAGCAGTAGCGAGCGGGTCAGAGGGACCCACTACGAGCAGTACTTC. The genes are TRBV7-2 and TRBJ2-7, with a weak D call TRBD2 (6 bases). Germline-derived CDR1 and CDR2 are SGHTA and FQGNSA. Trimming pared 6 bases from V and 3 bases from J, leaving 24 bases between. The CDR3 contains 17 residues.

This clonotype was seen repeatedly, ten times or more. This chain joins TRBV18 and TRBJ2-7; D uncertain. This CDR3 is built from 13 residues. The germline V gene encodes CDR1 KGHSH and CDR2 LQKENI. With 8 bases removed from V and 6 bases from J, the gap between germline ends came to 17 bases. CDR3 sequence: CASTSPSSLEQYF. CDR3 nucleotide sequence: TGTGCCAGCACGTCACCCTCCTCCCTCGAGCAGTACTTC.

As for this clonotype: Possible read error: a much larger clone is one base away. The gene calls are TRBV24-1 and TRBJ1-1; D is possibly TRBD1 (5 bases). This CDR3 has 12 amino acids. CDR1 is KGHDR, CDR2 SFDVKD, per germline. Deletions cut 4 bases from V and 3 bases from J, with 5 bases between. In nucleotides, the CDR3 is TGTGCCACCAGTGACAGGGACACTGAAGCTTTCTTT. It codes for CATSDRDTEAFF.

The chain recombines TRBV3-1 with TRBJ1-6; D gene unclear. The CDR3 covers 16 residues. Germline V gene sequence: CDR1 LGHDT, CDR2 YNNKEL (reference sequence). V was trimmed by 1 base and J by 7 bases, leaving 14 bases between them. The CDR3 nucleotides read TGTGCCAGCAGCCAAGTTAATGGGAGAGGAAATTCACCCCTCCACTTT. As protein: CASSQVNGRGNSPLHF.

The chain recombines TRBV19 with TRBJ2-1; 10 nucleotides align to TRBD2. From germline, CDR1 is LNHDA and CDR2 SQIVND (reference sequence). V gave up 2 bases and J gave up 9 bases; unmatched junction bases: 10. This CDR3 contains 16 residues. For the CDR3, the DNA is TGTGCCAGTAGTATAAGGACTAGCGGTAGGCGTAGTGAGCAGTTCTTC. It yields the protein CASSIRTSGRRSEQFF.

This clonotype was counted a few times. V usage is TRBV7-9 and J usage is TRBJ2-5; D is unclear. The CDR3 runs to 14 residues. Germline CDR1 reads SEHNR; CDR2 reads FQNEAQ (reference sequence). The V end lost 0 bases, the J end lost 9 bases, and 14 bases lay between the germline ends. The CDR3 DNA is TGTGCCAGCAGCTTAGCGGGAAGTGTCTATGCCCAGTACTTC. Amino acids: CASSLAGSVYAQYF.

This clonotype was recorded at least ten times. The chain joins TRBV7-2 to TRBJ2-5; D gene unclear. The germline gives CDR1 SGHTA, CDR2 FQGNSA. The CDR3 consists of 13 residues. V was pared by 3 bases and J by 5 bases, with 10 bases between. DNA for the CDR3: TGTGCCAGCAGCTTCATGGCCCTGGAGACCCAGTACTTC. It encodes CASSFMALETQYF.

The genes are TRBV10-3 and TRBJ1-2; D possibly corresponds to TRBD1 (5 bases). Germline V gives CDR1 ENHRY, CDR2 SYGVKD. The CDR3 runs 15 residues. V was shortened by 9 bases and J by 1 base, with 18 bases between the two germline ends. CDR3 nucleotide sequence: TGTGCCATGAGAAGCGACCGAGGGGATAACTATGGCTACACCTTC. Protein sequence: CAMRSDRGDNYGYTF.